These 9 T cell receptor beta chains share one sample of origin, sequenced in a study of blood T cell repertoires in COVID-19. Assay used: immunoSEQ multiplex PCR; TCRdb lists only in-frame clones, some missing. The profile shows a few hundred thousand clones, almost 90% of them singletons. The sample comprised peripheral blood. These TCRs come from a woman in her fifties or sixties with COVID-19, enrolled during active disease.

This chain connects TRBV10-2 to TRBJ1-5, with TRBD1 matching 7 bases. Germline V gene sequence: CDR1 WSHSY, CDR2 SAAADI. V lost 4 bases and J lost 1; bases outside the gene matches: 4. CDR3 length equals 15 residues. CDR3 residues: CASSAGGGSNQPQHF. CDR3 nucleotide sequence: TGCGCCAGCAGTGCAGGGGGTGGGAGCAATCAGCCCCAGCATTTT.

This chain links TRBV11-2 with TRBJ1-4; D gene uncertain. Germline V lookup: CDR1 SGHAT, CDR2 FQNNGV. The CDR3 runs 13 residues. V was cut by 5 bases and J by 13 bases, with 17 bases left in between. The CDR3 sequence is CASSRFMAGVLFF. The CDR3, as DNA: TGTGCCAGCAGCCGCTTCATGGCCGGGGTACTGTTTTTT.

The CDR3 protein is CASSLRGLSAGGKLFF. DNA of the CDR3: TGTGCCAGCAGCTTAAGGGGCCTATCGGCAGGAGGGAAACTGTTTTTT. The rearrangement links TRBV11-2 to TRBJ1-4, with D possibly matching TRBD1 (5 bases). There are 16 residues in the CDR3. The germline CDR1 and CDR2 sequences are SGHAT and FQNNGV. V lost 2 bases and J lost 11, with 21 bases in between. Looking up the rest from reference TRBV11-2 and TRBJ1-4 gives the full variable domain: EAGVAQSPRYKIIEKRQSVAFWCNPISGHATLYWYQQILGQGPKLLIQFQNNGVVDDSQLPKDRFSAERLKGVDSTLKIQPAKLEDSAVYLCASSLRGLSAGGKLFFGSGTQLSVL.

The rearrangement links TRBV5-1 to TRBJ1-4; 7 bases are a match to TRBD1. The CDR3 extends over 17 amino acids. Germline-derived CDR1 and CDR2 are SGHRS and YFSETQ. Germline trimming cut 2 bases from V and 0 bases from J; bases unmatched to any gene: 7. The CDR3 reads CASSFEGQYATNEKLFF. CDR3 in DNA: TGCGCCAGCAGCTTCGAGGGACAGTATGCAACTAATGAAAAACTGTTTTTT.

This clone was recorded once. The genes are TRBV12-3 or TRBV12-4 and TRBJ2-5; D possibly corresponds to TRBD1 (6 bases). Trimming pared 5 bases from V and 7 bases from J, leaving 14 bases between. The CDR3 spans 13 residues. The CDR3 reads CASSLRDIGTQYF. DNA for the CDR3: TGTGCCAGCAGTCTCCGGGACATAGGGACCCAGTACTTC.

The V and J genes are TRBV7-6 and TRBJ1-3, with 11 bases fitting TRBD1. The CDR3 totals 14 residues. Germline values: CDR1 SGHVS, CDR2 FNYEAQ. The ends lost 5 bases at V and 8 bases at J; junction bases unmatched: 5. CDR3 region: CASSTGQGGDTIYF. The DNA for the CDR3 is TGTGCCAGCAGCACGGGACAGGGGGGAGACACCATATATTTT.

On this clone itself: Other DNA sequences of this sample code for an identical CDR3. J is TRBJ1-1 and V is TRBV5-1; a possible D gene is TRBD1 (5 bases). This CDR3 has 14 residues. CDR1 is SGHRS and CDR2 is YFSETQ in the germline V gene. Trimming left V 1 base short and J 0 bases short, with 7 bases between. CDR3 residues: CASSLTGMNTEAFF. DNA for the CDR3: TGCGCCAGCAGCTTGACAGGAATGAACACTGAAGCTTTCTTT.

This clone showed up just once. The chain uses TRBV10-3 and TRBJ1-1, with 7 positions matching TRBD1. V lost 3 bases and J lost 4; bases outside the gene matches: 11. Germline V CDR1 and CDR2: ENHRY, SYGVKD. The CDR3 has 16 residues. CDR3 DNA: TGTGCCATCAGTGACAGGGGGGCGGTGGCGGGCACTGAAGCTTTCTTT. Its translation: CAISDRGAVAGTEAFF.

The V and J genes are TRBV2 and TRBJ1-4, with TRBD1 as a possible D gene (5 bases). CDR3 length: 15 amino acids. V lost 6 bases to trimming and J lost 4 bases, with 15 bases between them. Germline V gene lookup returns CDR1 SNHLY and CDR2 FYNNEI. Here the CDR3 reads CASREAGRFNEKLFF. The DNA for the CDR3 is TGTGCCAGCAGAGAGGCGGGACGGTTTAATGAAAAACTGTTTTTT. Looking up the rest from reference TRBV2 and TRBJ1-4 gives the full variable domain: EPEVTQTPSHQVTQMGQEVILRCVPISNHLYFYWYRQILGQKVEFLVSFYNNEISEKSEIFDDQFSVERPDGSNFTLKIRSTKLEDSAMYFCASREAGRFNEKLFFGSGTQLSVL.